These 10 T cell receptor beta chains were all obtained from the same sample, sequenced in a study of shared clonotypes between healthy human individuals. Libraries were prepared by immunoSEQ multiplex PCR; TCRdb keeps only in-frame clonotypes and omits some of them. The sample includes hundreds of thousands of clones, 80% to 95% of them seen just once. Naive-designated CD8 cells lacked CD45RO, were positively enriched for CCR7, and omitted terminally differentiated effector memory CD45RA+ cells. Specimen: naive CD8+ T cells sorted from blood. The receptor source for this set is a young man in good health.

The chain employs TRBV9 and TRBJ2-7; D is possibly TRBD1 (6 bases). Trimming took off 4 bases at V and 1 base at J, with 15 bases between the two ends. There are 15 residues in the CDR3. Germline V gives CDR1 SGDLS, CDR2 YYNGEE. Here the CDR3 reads CASSPYAGQSYEQYF. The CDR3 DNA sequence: TGTGCCAGCAGCCCTTATGCCGGACAGTCCTACGAGCAGTACTTC.

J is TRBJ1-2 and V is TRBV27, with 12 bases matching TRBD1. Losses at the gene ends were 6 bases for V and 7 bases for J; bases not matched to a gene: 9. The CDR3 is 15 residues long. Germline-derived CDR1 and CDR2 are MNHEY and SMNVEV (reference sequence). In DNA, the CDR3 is TGTGCCAGCAGGGCCCAGGGACAGGGGGCTCCTGGCTACACCTTC. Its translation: CASRAQGQGAPGYTF.

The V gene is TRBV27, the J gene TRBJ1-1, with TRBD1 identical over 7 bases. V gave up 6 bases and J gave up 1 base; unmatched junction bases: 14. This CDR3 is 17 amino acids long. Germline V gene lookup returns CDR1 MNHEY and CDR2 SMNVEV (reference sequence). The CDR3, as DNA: TGTGCCAGCAGATCTATCTACAGGGGTTCGGGGAACACTGAAGCTTTCTTT. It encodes CASRSIYRGSGNTEAFF.

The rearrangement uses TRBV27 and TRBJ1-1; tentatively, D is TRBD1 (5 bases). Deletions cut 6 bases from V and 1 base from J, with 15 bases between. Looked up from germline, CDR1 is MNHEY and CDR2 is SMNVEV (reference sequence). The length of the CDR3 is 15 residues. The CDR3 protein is CASSSPGLQNTEAFF. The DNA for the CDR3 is TGTGCCAGCAGCTCCCCGGGACTGCAGAACACTGAAGCTTTCTTT.

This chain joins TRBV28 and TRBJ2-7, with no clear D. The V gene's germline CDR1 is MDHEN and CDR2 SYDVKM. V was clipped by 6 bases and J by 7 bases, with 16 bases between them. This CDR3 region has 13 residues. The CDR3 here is CASSLENRMEQYF. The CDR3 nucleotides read TGTGCCAGCAGCCTCGAAAATCGGATGGAGCAGTACTTC.

The CDR3 bases are TGTGCCAGCAGCCTCGCAGGGCCCCCTTATACGCAGTATTTT. This sequence encodes CASSLAGPPYTQYF. The V call is TRBV11-2, the J call TRBJ2-3; tentatively, D is TRBD1 (5 bases). CDR1 and CDR2 (germline): SGHAT, FQNNGV. The CDR3 has 14 amino acids. V was cut by 5 bases and J by 7 bases, with 16 bases left in between.

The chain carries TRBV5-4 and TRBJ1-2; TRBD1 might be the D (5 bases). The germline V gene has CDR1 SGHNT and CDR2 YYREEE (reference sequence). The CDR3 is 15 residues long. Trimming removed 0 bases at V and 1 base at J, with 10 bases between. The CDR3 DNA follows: TGTGCCAGCAGCTTGGTGGCAGGGATTAACTATGGCTACACCTTC. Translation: CASSLVAGINYGYTF. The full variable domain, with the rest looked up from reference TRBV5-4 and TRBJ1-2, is ETGVTQSPTHLIKTRGQQVTLRCSSQSGHNTVSWYQQALGQGPQFIFQYYREEENGRGNFPPRFSGLQFPNYSSELNVNALELDDSALYLCASSLVAGINYGYTFGSGTRLTVV.

CDR3 nucleotides: TGTGCCAGCAGTCCCAAGGTGTTGAGGGTTAGCTCCTACAATGAGCAGTTCTTC. Its protein is CASSPKVLRVSSYNEQFF. The chain joins TRBV28 to TRBJ2-1; tentatively, D is TRBD2 (5 bases). This CDR3 spans 18 amino acids. In germline, CDR1 is MDHEN, CDR2 SYDVKM. The ends were cut back, 5 bases at V and 0 bases at J, with 20 bases in the middle.

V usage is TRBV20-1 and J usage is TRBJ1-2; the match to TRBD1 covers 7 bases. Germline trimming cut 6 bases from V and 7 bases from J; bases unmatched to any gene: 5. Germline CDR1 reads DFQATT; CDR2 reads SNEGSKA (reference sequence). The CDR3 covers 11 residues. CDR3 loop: CSARTGAGYTF. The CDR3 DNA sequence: TGCAGTGCCAGGACAGGCGCTGGCTACACCTTC.

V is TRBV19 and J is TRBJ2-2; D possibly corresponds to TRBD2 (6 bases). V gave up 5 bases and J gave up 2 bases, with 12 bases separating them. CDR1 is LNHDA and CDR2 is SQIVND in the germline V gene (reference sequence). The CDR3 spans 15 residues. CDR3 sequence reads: CASSPTGVNTGELFF. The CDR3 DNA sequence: TGTGCCAGTAGTCCCACGGGGGTTAACACCGGGGAGCTGTTTTTT.